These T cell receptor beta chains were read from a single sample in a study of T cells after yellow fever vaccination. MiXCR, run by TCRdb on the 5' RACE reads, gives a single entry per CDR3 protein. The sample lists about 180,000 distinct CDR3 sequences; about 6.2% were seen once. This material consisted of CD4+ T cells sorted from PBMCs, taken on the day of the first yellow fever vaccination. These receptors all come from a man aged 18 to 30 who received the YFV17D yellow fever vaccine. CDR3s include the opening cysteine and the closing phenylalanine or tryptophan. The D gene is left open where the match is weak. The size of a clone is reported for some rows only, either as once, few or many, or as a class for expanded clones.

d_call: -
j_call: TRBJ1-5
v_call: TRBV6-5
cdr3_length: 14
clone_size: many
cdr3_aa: CASSRQFSNQPQHF
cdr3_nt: TGTGCCAGCAGTCGACAGTTTAGCAATCAGCCCCAGCATTTT

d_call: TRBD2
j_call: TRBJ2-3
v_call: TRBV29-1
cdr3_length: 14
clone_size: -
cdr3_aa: CSVERTSGGDTQYF
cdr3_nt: TGCAGCGTTGAACGGACTAGCGGGGGAGATACGCAGTATTTT

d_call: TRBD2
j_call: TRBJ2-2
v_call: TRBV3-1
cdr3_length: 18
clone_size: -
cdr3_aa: CASSSRTSGGLNTGELFF
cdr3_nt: TGTGCCAGCAGCTCTCGGACTAGCGGGGGGCTTAACACCGGGGAGCTGTTTTTT

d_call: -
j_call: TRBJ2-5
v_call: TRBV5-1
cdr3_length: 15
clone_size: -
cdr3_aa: CASRSAGTTQETQYF
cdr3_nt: TGCGCCAGCAGATCCGCCGGGACCACCCAAGAGACCCAGTACTTC

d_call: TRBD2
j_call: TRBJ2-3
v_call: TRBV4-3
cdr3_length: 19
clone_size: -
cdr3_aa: CASSQDPVTSGVFTDTQYF
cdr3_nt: TGCGCCAGCAGCCAAGATCCCGTTACTAGCGGGGTTTTCACAGATACGCAGTATTTT

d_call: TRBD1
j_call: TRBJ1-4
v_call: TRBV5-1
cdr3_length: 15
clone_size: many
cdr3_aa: CASSSSGQGGEKLFF
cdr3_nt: TGCGCCAGCAGCTCGTCCGGACAGGGAGGCGAAAAACTGTTTTTT

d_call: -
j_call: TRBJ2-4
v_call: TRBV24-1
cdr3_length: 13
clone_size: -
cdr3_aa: CATSDPTVNIQYF
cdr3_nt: TGTGCCACCAGTGACCCGACAGTAAACATTCAGTACTTC

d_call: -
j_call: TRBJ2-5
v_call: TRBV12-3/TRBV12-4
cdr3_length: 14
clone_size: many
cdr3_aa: CASTQAWGQETQYF
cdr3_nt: TGTGCCAGCACTCAGGCTTGGGGCCAAGAGACCCAGTACTTC

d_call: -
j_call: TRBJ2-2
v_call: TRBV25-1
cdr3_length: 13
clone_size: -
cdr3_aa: CASSSPRTGELFF
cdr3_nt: TGTGCCAGCAGCAGCCCCCGAACCGGGGAGCTGTTTTTT

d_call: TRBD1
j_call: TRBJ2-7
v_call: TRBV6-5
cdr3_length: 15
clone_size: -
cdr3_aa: CASSYSTGHTYEQYF
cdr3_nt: TGTGCCAGCAGTTACTCGACAGGGCATACCTACGAGCAGTACTTC

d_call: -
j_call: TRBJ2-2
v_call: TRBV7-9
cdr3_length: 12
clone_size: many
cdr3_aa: CASSFKTGELFF
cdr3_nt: TGTGCCAGCAGCTTCAAGACCGGGGAGCTGTTTTTT

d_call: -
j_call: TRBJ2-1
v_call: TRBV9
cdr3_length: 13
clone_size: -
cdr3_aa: CASSVFTGGEQFF
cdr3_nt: TGTGCCAGCAGCGTATTCACTGGTGGTGAGCAGTTCTTC

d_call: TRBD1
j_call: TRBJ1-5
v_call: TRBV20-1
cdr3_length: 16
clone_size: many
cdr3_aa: CSAPRNTGGFAQPQHF
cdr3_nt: TGCAGTGCTCCTAGAAACACAGGGGGCTTCGCTCAGCCCCAGCATTTT

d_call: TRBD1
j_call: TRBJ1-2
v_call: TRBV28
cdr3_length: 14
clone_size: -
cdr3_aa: CASSSPGQGPGYTF
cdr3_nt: TGTGCCAGCAGTTCTCCGGGACAGGGGCCCGGCTACACCTTC

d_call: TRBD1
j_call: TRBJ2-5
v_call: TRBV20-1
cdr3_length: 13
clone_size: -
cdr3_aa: CSASGRGLETQYF
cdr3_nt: TGCAGTGCTAGTGGCAGGGGGTTGGAGACCCAGTACTTC

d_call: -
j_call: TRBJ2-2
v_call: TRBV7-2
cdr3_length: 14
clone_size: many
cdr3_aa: CASSLVPHTGELFF
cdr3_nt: TGTGCCAGCAGCTTAGTACCTCACACCGGGGAGCTGTTTTTT

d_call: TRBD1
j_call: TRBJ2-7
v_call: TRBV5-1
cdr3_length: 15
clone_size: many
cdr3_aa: CASSFGGQGIYEQYF
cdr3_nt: TGCGCCAGCAGCTTCGGAGGACAGGGGATCTACGAGCAGTACTTC

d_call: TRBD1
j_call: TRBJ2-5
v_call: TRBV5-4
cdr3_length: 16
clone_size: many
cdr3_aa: CASSLAPDRGPETQYF
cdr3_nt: TGTGCCAGCAGCTTGGCCCCGGACAGGGGGCCAGAGACCCAGTACTTC

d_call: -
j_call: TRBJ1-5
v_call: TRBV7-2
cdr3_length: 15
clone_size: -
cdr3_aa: CASSLVAGSGQPQHF
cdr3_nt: TGTGCCAGCAGCTTAGTAGCTGGGAGCGGTCAGCCCCAGCATTTT

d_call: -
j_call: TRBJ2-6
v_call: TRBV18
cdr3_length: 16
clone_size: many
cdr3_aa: CASSPGRGTGANVLTF
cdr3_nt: TGTGCCAGCTCACCCGGAAGGGGGACTGGGGCCAACGTCCTGACTTTC

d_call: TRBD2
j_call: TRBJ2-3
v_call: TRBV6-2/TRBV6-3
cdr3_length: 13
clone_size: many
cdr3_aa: CASSGLATDTQYF
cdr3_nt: TGTGCCAGCAGTGGACTAGCCACAGATACGCAGTATTTT

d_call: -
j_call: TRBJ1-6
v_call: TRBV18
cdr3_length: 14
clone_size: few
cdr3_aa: CASNSGQYNSPLHF
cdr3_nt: TGTGCCAGCAACTCCGGACAGTATAATTCACCCCTCCACTTT

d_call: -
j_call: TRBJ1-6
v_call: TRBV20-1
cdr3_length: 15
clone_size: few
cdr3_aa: CSARDRTMGNSPLHF
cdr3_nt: TGCAGTGCTAGAGATCGAACAATGGGGAATTCACCCCTCCACTTT

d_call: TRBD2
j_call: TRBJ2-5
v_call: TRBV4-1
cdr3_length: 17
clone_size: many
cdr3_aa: CASSKRLAGNFQETQYF
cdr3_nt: TGCGCCAGCAGCAAAAGACTAGCGGGGAATTTTCAAGAGACCCAGTACTTC

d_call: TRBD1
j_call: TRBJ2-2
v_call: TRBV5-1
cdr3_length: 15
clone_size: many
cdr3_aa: CASSLEGQGTGELFF
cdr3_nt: TGCGCCAGCAGCTTGGAAGGACAGGGCACCGGGGAGCTGTTTTTT

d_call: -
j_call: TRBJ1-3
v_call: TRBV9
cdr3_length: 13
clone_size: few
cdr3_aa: CASSVESGNTIYF
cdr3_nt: TGTGCCAGCAGCGTTGAGTCTGGAAACACCATATATTTT

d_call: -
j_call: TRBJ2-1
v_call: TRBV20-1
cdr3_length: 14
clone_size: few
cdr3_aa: CSARSLDRYNEQFF
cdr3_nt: TGCAGTGCTAGATCATTAGACAGATACAATGAGCAGTTCTTC

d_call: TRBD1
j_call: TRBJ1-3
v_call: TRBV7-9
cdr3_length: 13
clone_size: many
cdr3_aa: CASSWDREFAIYF
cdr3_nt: TGTGCCAGCAGCTGGGACAGGGAGTTCGCCATATATTTT

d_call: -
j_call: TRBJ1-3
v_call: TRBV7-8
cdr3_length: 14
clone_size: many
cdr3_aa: CASSLQGTGNTIYF
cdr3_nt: TGTGCCAGCAGCTTACAGGGTACTGGAAACACCATATATTTT

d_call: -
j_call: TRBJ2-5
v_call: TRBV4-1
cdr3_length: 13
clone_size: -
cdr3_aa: CASSQVRGETQYF
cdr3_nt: TGCGCCAGCAGCCAAGTCCGGGGGGAGACCCAGTACTTC

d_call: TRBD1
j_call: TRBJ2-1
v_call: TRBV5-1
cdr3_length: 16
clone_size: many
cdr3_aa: CASSHSTGTGLGEQFF
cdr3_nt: TGCGCCAGCAGCCACTCCACCGGGACAGGGCTTGGTGAGCAGTTCTTC

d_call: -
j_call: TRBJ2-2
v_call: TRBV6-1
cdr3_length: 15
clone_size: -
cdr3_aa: CASIEALRGTGELFF
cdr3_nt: TGTGCCAGCATTGAGGCCCTTCGAGGCACCGGGGAGCTGTTTTTT

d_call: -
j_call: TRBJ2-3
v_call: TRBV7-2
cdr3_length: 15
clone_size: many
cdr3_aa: CASSLQSGATDTQYF
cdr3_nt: TGTGCCAGCAGCTTACAATCGGGGGCTACAGATACGCAGTATTTT

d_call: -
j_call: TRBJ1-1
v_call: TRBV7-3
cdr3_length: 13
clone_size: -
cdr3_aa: CASSVQDNTEAFF
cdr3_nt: TGTGCCAGCAGCGTACAGGACAACACTGAAGCTTTCTTT

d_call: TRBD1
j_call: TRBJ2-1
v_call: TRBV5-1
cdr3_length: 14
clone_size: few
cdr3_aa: CASSFGQGVDEQFF
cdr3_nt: TGCGCCAGCAGCTTCGGACAGGGAGTGGATGAGCAGTTCTTC

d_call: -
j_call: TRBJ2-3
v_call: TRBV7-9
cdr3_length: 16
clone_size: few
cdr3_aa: CASSLELGEGTDTQYF
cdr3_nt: TGTGCCAGCAGCTTAGAACTCGGTGAGGGCACAGATACGCAGTATTTT

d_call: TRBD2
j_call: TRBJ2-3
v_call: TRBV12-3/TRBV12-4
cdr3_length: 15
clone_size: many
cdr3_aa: CASSLLAGGADTQYF
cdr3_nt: TGTGCCAGCAGTTTACTAGCGGGGGGTGCAGATACGCAGTATTTT

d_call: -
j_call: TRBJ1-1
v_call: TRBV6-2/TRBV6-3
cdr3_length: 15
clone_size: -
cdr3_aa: CASSYSWQRNTEAFF
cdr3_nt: TGTGCCAGCAGTTACTCGTGGCAGCGGAACACTGAAGCTTTCTTT

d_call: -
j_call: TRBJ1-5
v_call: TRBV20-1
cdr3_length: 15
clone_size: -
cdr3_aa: CSATTFGHSNQPQHF
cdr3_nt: TGCAGTGCTACTACCTTTGGGCATAGCAATCAGCCCCAGCATTTT

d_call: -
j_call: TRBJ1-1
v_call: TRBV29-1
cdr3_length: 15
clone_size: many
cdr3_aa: CSVDPGPQGNTEAFF
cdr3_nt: TGCAGCGTTGATCCGGGACCGCAAGGGAACACTGAAGCTTTCTTT

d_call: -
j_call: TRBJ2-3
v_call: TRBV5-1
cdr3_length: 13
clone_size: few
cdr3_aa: CASKYGSTDTQYF
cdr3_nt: TGCGCCAGCAAGTACGGGAGCACAGATACGCAGTATTTT

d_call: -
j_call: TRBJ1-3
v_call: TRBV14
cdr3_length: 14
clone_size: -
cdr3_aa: CASSQVFSGNTIYF
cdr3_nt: TGTGCCAGCAGCCAAGTGTTTTCTGGAAACACCATATATTTT

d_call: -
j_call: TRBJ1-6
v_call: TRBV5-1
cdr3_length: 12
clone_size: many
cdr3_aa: CASSYGGSPLHF
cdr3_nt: TGCGCCAGCAGCTACGGTGGCTCACCCCTCCACTTT

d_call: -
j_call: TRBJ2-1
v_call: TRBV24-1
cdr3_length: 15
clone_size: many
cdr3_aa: CATPREKGSYNEQFF
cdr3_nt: TGTGCCACCCCTAGAGAAAAGGGCTCTTACAATGAGCAGTTCTTC

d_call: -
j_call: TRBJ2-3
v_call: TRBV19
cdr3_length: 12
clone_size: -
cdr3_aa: CASSATGYPQYF
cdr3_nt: TGTGCCAGTAGTGCAACAGGGTACCCGCAGTATTTT